These 3 T cell receptor beta chains originate from one sample sequenced in a study of technical replicates of blood from several donors. Libraries were prepared by immunoSEQ multiplex PCR; TCRdb keeps only in-frame clonotypes and omits some of them. The sample lists 65,000 to 85,000 clones, around 94% occurring once. The sequencing sample was made of T cells isolated from PBMCs. Receptors originate from a human donor in good health.

V and J are TRBV12-1 and TRBJ2-1; whether TRBD2, the table's D call, matches the DNA was not checked. TRBV12-1 is a documented pseudogene. This CDR3 contains 16 residues. The CDR3 loop reads CASSFIPSGMYNEQFF. For the CDR3, the DNA is TGTGCCAGCAGCTTTATACCTAGCGGGATGTACAATGAGCAGTTCTTC.

The J gene is TRBJ2-3, the V gene TRBV5-4, with TRBD2 matching 7 bases. The CDR3 is made up of 12 amino acids. With V trimmed by 1 base and J by 8 bases, 1 base remained unmatched. Germline V gene sequence: CDR1 SGHNT, CDR2 YYREEE (reference sequence). The CDR3 DNA is TGTGCCAGCAGCTTGTGGACTAGTACGCAGTATTTT. It translates to CASSLWTSTQYF.

The V and J genes are TRBV7-9 and TRBJ1-1; D might be TRBD1 (5 bases). Germline CDR1 and CDR2: SEHNR and FQNEAQ (reference sequence). The CDR3 totals 12 residues. CDR3 bases: TGTGCTGGGAGGGGAATGAACACTGAAGCTTTCTTT. Translating it yields CAGRGMNTEAFF.